A single sample gave rise to the 20 T cell receptor beta chains below, sequenced in a study of blood T cell repertoires in COVID-19. The method was immunoSEQ multiplex PCR; TCRdb's version includes in-frame clones alone and lacks a portion of them. Here the sample spans under 250,000 clones, 84% being singletons. Sequenced: peripheral blood. Receptors were obtained from a man aged 50-60 years with active or convalescent COVID-19.

The chain uses TRBV28 and TRBJ1-1, with D possibly being TRBD1 (5 bases). CDR1 and CDR2 (germline): MDHEN, SYDVKM. This CDR3 has 15 residues. V lost 6 bases and J lost 4, with 18 bases in between. CDR3 DNA: TGTGCCAGCAGCCGGGGCGACGCGGGGAGCACTGAAGCTTTCTTT. It codes for CASSRGDAGSTEAFF.

This sequence joins TRBV2 and TRBJ2-1; tentatively, D is TRBD2 (6 bases). Germline V gives CDR1 SNHLY, CDR2 FYNNEI. The CDR3 covers 16 residues. Trimming shortened V by 7 bases and J by 9 bases, and 25 bases separated the two germline ends. CDR3 nucleotide sequence: TGTGCCAGCATGGGCCCGAGGAGCGGGCCTCGGAGTGAGCAGTTCTTC. Amino acid sequence: CASMGPRSGPRSEQFF.

The CDR3 region is CASSVVAGGPVETQYF. CDR3 DNA: TGTGCCAGCAGCGTAGTAGCGGGAGGGCCTGTGGAGACCCAGTACTTC. The J gene is TRBJ2-5, the V gene TRBV9, with 11 bases matching TRBD2. The CDR3 loop spans 16 amino acids. Germline V gene data show CDR1 as SGDLS and CDR2 as YYNGEE. V lost 0 bases to trimming and J lost 5 bases; unmatched junction nucleotides: 6.

This chain joins TRBV4-1 and TRBJ2-1, with 9 bases lining up with TRBD1. The V gene end was trimmed by 4 bases and the J gene end by 7 bases; junction bases not matched to a gene: 11. This CDR3 has 16 residues. From germline, CDR1 is MGHRA and CDR2 YSYEKL. In nucleotides, the CDR3 is TGCGCCAGCAGCCCACCCGACAGGGGGGTCTATAATGAGCAGTTCTTC. Translating gives CASSPPDRGVYNEQFF.

The CDR3 DNA sequence: TGTGCCAGCAGCTCCCCTGAGTATAGCGGGAGGGATGAGCAGTTCTTC. Residues: CASSSPEYSGRDEQFF. The J gene is TRBJ2-1, the V gene TRBV7-9; 11 bases map to TRBD2. J lost 8 bases, V lost 4 bases, and 10 bases had no gene match. This CDR3 is 16 amino acids long. The germline V gene has CDR1 SEHNR and CDR2 FQNEAQ (reference sequence).

The chain is built from TRBV10-3 and TRBJ2-5, with 7 nucleotides matching TRBD1. The CDR3 has 13 residues. Germline CDR1 ENHRY, CDR2 SYGVKD. After removal of 8 bases from V and 7 bases from J, the junction contained 10 bases not matched to a gene. Here the CDR3 reads CAIAGTESRTQYF. CDR3 nucleotide sequence: TGTGCCATCGCCGGGACAGAGTCACGGACCCAGTACTTC.

The chain recombines TRBV7-9 with TRBJ2-2, with TRBD1 as a possible D gene (6 bases). The CDR3 loop spans 15 amino acids. The germline CDR1 and CDR2 sequences are SEHNR and FQNEAQ (reference sequence). V lost 4 bases to trimming and J lost 5 bases, with 14 bases between them. CDR3 bases: TGTGCCAGCAGCTCCAACAGGGTTGGAACCGGGGAGCTGTTTTTT. Translating gives CASSSNRVGTGELFF.

J is TRBJ2-1 and V is TRBV3-1 (or the pseudogene TRBV3-2); tentatively, D is TRBD2 (5 bases). Germline CDR1 is LGHDT and CDR2 is YNNKEL (reference sequence). CDR3 size: 18 residues. Trimming removed 0 bases from V and 0 bases from J, with 15 bases in between. The CDR3 protein is CASSQDLSATSSYNEQFF. CDR3 coding DNA: TGTGCCAGCAGCCAAGATCTTAGCGCGACGAGCTCCTACAATGAGCAGTTCTTC.

This clone has just a few counts. The chain has TRBV23-1 and TRBJ2-7; 7 bases are shared with TRBD2. TRBV23-1 is an ORF, with its function uncertain. CDR3 length: 15 residues. J gave up 6 bases and V 4 bases, and 12 bases lay outside the gene matches. The CDR3 region is CASSPRAGEFFEQYF. DNA for the CDR3: TGCGCCAGCAGTCCCCGGGCGGGAGAATTTTTCGAGCAGTACTTC.

This chain uses TRBV4-1 with TRBJ2-5; 7 bases align to TRBD2. The CDR3 is made up of 14 amino acids. Germline CDR1 is MGHRA and CDR2 is YSYEKL. The J segment lost 3 bases and the V segment lost 1 base, leaving 2 bases of the junction unmatched. In nucleotides, the CDR3 is TGCGCCAGCAGCCAAGGCCTAGCGGAAGAGACCCAGTACTTC. Translation gives CASSQGLAEETQYF.

This rearrangement joins TRBV5-6 to TRBJ2-1, with D maybe TRBD2 (5 bases). Germline-derived CDR1 and CDR2 are SGHDT and YYEEEE. The CDR3 totals 13 residues. Trimming removed 0 bases from V and 5 bases from J, with 6 bases in between. DNA for the CDR3: TGTGCCAGCAGCTTGGCCGGGAACAATGAGCAGTTCTTC. Translating gives CASSLAGNNEQFF.

The chain is built from TRBV28 and TRBJ1-2; D unresolved. Germline CDR1 is MDHEN and CDR2 is SYDVKM. The length of the CDR3 is 12 residues. V lost 8 bases, J lost 1 base, and 8 bases lay in between. CDR3 residues: CASLQINYGYTF. The DNA for the CDR3 is TGTGCCAGCCTACAGATTAACTATGGCTACACCTTC.

V usage is TRBV19 and J usage is TRBJ1-4; a possible D gene is TRBD1 (6 bases). The V and J ends lost 6 bases and 8 bases respectively, with 22 bases between them. Germline CDR1 and CDR2: LNHDA and SQIVND (reference sequence). This CDR3 contains 16 residues. The CDR3 spells CASRIQGTSSGEKLFF. In nucleotides, the CDR3 is TGTGCCAGTAGGATACAGGGAACTTCGTCAGGCGAAAAACTGTTTTTT.

The gene calls are TRBV7-2 and TRBJ1-2; D remains ambiguous. The CDR3 loop spans 15 amino acids. Per germline, CDR1 SGHTA and CDR2 FQGNSA. V dropped 2 bases and J dropped 5 bases, with 15 bases sitting between them. CDR3 in DNA: TGTGCCAGCAGCTTATCTTCCGCGGGTGAATATGGCTACACCTTC. Protein: CASSLSSAGEYGYTF.

This clone has only a few counts. This rearrangement joins TRBV9 to TRBJ2-1; 11 nucleotides match TRBD1. After removal of 5 bases from V and 3 bases from J, the junction contained 4 bases not matched to a gene. CDR1 and CDR2 (germline): SGDLS, YYNGEE. The CDR3 covers 15 residues. CDR3 DNA sequence: TGTGCCAGCAGTCCAGGGACAGGGGGCTACAATGAGCAGTTCTTC. Translation gives CASSPGTGGYNEQFF.

This clone was picked up a small number of times. The chain has TRBV7-2 and TRBJ2-2, with D uncertain. Per the germline V gene, CDR1 is SGHTA and CDR2 is FQGNSA. CDR3 length: 13 residues. V was pared by 7 bases and J by 7 bases, with 13 bases between. CDR3 coding DNA: TGTGCCAGCACAGAAGTTCGGGTCGGGGAGCTGTTTTTT. Its protein product is CASTEVRVGELFF.

The chain recombines TRBV7-9 with TRBJ1-4, with 7 bases identical to TRBD1. The germline V gene encodes CDR1 SEHNR and CDR2 FQNEAQ (reference sequence). The CDR3 is 15 residues long. V shed 0 bases and J 5 bases; nucleotides not matched to a gene: 3. The CDR3 sequence: CASSLARDSNEKLFF. The CDR3 DNA sequence: TGTGCCAGCAGCTTAGCGCGGGACAGCAATGAAAAACTGTTTTTT.

The rearrangement uses TRBV5-6 and TRBJ2-3, with TRBD2 matching over 8 bases. Germline assignment: CDR1 SGHDT and CDR2 YYEEEE. The length of the CDR3 is 17 residues. Germline trimming cut 0 bases from V and 9 bases from J; bases unmatched to any gene: 15. The CDR3 sequence: CASSLGTSWEIGRTQYF. DNA for the CDR3: TGTGCCAGCAGCTTGGGGACTAGCTGGGAGATAGGTCGAACGCAGTATTTT.

This sequence joins TRBV6-5 and TRBJ2-7; D is perhaps TRBD1 (7 bases). The V gene's germline CDR1 is MNHEY and CDR2 SVGAGI. The V end lost 6 bases, the J end lost 0 bases, and 15 bases lay between the germline ends. The CDR3 spans 15 residues. The CDR3 loop reads CASSRQGGSSYEQYF. The DNA for the CDR3 is TGTGCCAGCAGCCGACAGGGAGGCAGCTCCTACGAGCAGTACTTC.

The CDR3 region has the DNA TGTGCCAGCAGCATCGAGGGGGCCTTGGGCTATGGCTACACCTTC. This translates into CASSIEGALGYGYTF. This chain links TRBV21-1 with TRBJ1-2; TRBD1 reflects the table's D call only, with no check against the DNA. TRBV21-1 is annotated as a pseudogene. There are 15 residues in the CDR3.